What follows are 24 T cell receptor beta chains derived from one specimen sequenced in a study of T cell responses to AZD1222 COVID-19 vaccine. Here immunoSEQ multiplex PCR was the method, and the copy in TCRdb shows in-frame clones only, minus some. This table has 150,000 to 180,000 clones, about 87% appearing once. The sample was peripheral blood, taken on day 0 of AZD1222 vaccination. These receptor sequences come from an adult in good health.

The genes are TRBV4-3 and TRBJ1-6; D perhaps matches TRBD1 (5 bases). Germline V gene lookup returns CDR1 LGHNA and CDR2 YSLEER. This CDR3 spans 16 amino acids. V lost 0 bases to trimming and J lost 9 bases, with 15 bases between them. The CDR3 loop is CASSQDPSGISSPLHF. CDR3 bases: TGCGCCAGCAGCCAAGACCCATCAGGGATATCTTCACCCCTCCACTTT.

The rearrangement joins TRBV28 to TRBJ2-1; D might be TRBD2 (6 bases). V was pared by 6 bases and J by 8 bases, with 20 bases between. The CDR3 length is 15 residues. CDR1 and CDR2 from the germline V gene are MDHEN and SYDVKM. CDR3 amino acids: CASSRPGLLVDEQFF. CDR3 coding DNA: TGTGCCAGCAGCCGGCCGGGACTCCTAGTTGATGAGCAGTTCTTC.

The chain uses TRBV24-1 and TRBJ1-1; D gene unclear. Trimming took 0 bases from V and 11 from J, leaving 21 bases between them. Germline V gene lookup returns CDR1 KGHDR and CDR2 SFDVKD. There are 16 residues in the CDR3. CDR3 coding DNA: TGTGCCACCAGTGATTTGCCGGTTGGAAAAGGGCATTGTGCTTTCTTT. It codes for CATSDLPVGKGHCAFF.

This chain links TRBV3-1 (or the pseudogene TRBV3-2) with TRBJ2-1; D remains unclear. Trimming left V 4 bases short and J 7 bases short, with 5 bases between. The CDR3 contains 11 residues. CDR1 LGHDT and CDR2 YNNKEL come from the germline V gene (reference sequence). The CDR3 coding sequence is TGTGCCAGCAGCCTCCGTAATGAGCAGTTCTTC. This codes for CASSLRNEQFF.

J is TRBJ2-3 and V is TRBV9; 8 bases agree with TRBD2. Germline CDR1 reads SGDLS; CDR2 reads YYNGEE. The ends lost 2 bases at V and 1 base at J; junction bases unmatched: 3. This CDR3 is 15 amino acids long. This chain's CDR3 is CASSVAGGRTDTQYF. CDR3 coding DNA: TGTGCCAGCAGCGTTGCGGGGGGCCGCACAGATACGCAGTATTTT.

CDR3 nucleotide sequence: TGTGCCAGCACCACCCAGGGTACATCCCCCAGGATATATTTT. Protein sequence: CASTTQGTSPRIYF. The genes are TRBV28 and TRBJ1-3; TRBD1 might be the D (5 bases). Germline values: CDR1 MDHEN, CDR2 SYDVKM. This CDR3 spans 14 amino acids. Trimming removed 7 bases from V and 13 bases from J, with 23 bases in between.

This chain links TRBV2 with TRBJ1-1; no definite D call. The CDR3 extends over 17 amino acids. The germline V gene encodes CDR1 SNHLY and CDR2 FYNNEI. V lost 6 bases to trimming and J lost 4 bases, with 24 bases between them. The CDR3 region has the DNA TGTGCCAGCAGCCTTAAACCCCTCGGCTCTGTGGGCACTGAAGCTTTCTTT. Protein sequence: CASSLKPLGSVGTEAFF.

This clone came up a few times. Here the CDR3 reads CASRSTGNTGELFF. The CDR3 DNA is TGTGCCAGCAGGTCGACAGGGAACACCGGGGAGCTGTTTTTT. This chain joins TRBV5-4 and TRBJ2-2; D perhaps matches TRBD1 (6 bases). The CDR3 covers 14 residues. Trimming removed 5 bases at V and 1 base at J, with 9 bases between. The germline V gene encodes CDR1 SGHNT and CDR2 YYREEE (reference sequence).

This sequence joins TRBV19 and TRBJ1-6, with 11 bases that match TRBD1. This CDR3 contains 15 residues. The V gene end was trimmed by 6 bases and the J gene end by 9 bases; junction bases not matched to a gene: 7. Germline CDR1 is LNHDA and CDR2 is SQIVND (reference sequence). CDR3 region: CASRPGTGGRSPLHF. The CDR3 nucleotides are TGTGCCAGTAGACCCGGGACAGGGGGACGTTCACCCCTCCACTTT.

The chain couples TRBV7-6 to TRBJ2-5; 12 bases match TRBD2. With V trimmed by 1 base and J by 5 bases, 11 bases remained unmatched. The CDR3 runs to 18 residues. CDR1 is SGHVS and CDR2 is FNYEAQ in the germline V gene. CDR3 DNA sequence: TGTGCCAGCAGCTTAGAACTAGCGGGGGGCTCCCCCCCCGAGACCCAGTACTTC. Protein sequence: CASSLELAGGSPPETQYF.

The V call is TRBV6-5, the J call TRBJ1-4; TRBD1 is a possible D gene (5 bases). V lost 6 bases to trimming and J lost 0 bases, with 8 bases between them. CDR3 length: 14 residues. Germline CDR1 reads MNHEY; CDR2 reads SVGAGI. Here the CDR3 reads CASRAQATNEKLFF. For the CDR3, the DNA is TGTGCCAGCAGGGCACAGGCAACTAATGAAAAACTGTTTTTT.

The chain joins TRBV4-3 to TRBJ1-2; D remains unclear. CDR1 and CDR2 (germline): LGHNA, YSLEER. Trimming removed 1 base from V and 5 bases from J, with 14 bases in between. This CDR3 comprises 15 residues. This CDR3 is CASSQAPPGSYGYTF. In DNA, the CDR3 is TGCGCCAGCAGCCAAGCCCCTCCCGGATCTTATGGCTACACCTTC.

In its sample, this clone was seen once. The chain joins TRBV2 to TRBJ2-7, with 11 bases matching TRBD2. The CDR3 contains 14 residues. In germline, CDR1 is SNHLY, CDR2 FYNNEI. The junction had 5 bases not matched to a gene; V was cut back by 4 bases and J by 6 bases. The CDR3 protein is CASSGELAGVEQYF. The CDR3 nucleotides read TGTGCCAGCAGTGGTGAACTAGCGGGGGTCGAGCAGTACTTC.

The chain couples TRBV5-5 to TRBJ1-6; tentative D call: TRBD1 (5 bases). Germline V gene data show CDR1 as SGHKS and CDR2 as YYEKEE (reference sequence). The CDR3 runs 14 residues. V dropped 0 bases and J dropped 8 bases, with 9 bases sitting between them. This CDR3 reads CASSLEGDYSPLHF. The CDR3 DNA follows: TGTGCCAGCAGCTTGGAAGGGGATTATTCACCCCTCCACTTT.

V gene TRBV7-3 combines with J gene TRBJ2-1, with D perhaps matching TRBD1 or TRBD2 (5 bases each). The V and J ends lost 5 bases and 9 bases respectively, with 14 bases between them. This CDR3 is built from 13 residues. The germline V gene encodes CDR1 SGHTA and CDR2 FQGTGA. CDR3 in amino acids: CASSPDGTLEQFF. The CDR3 DNA reads as TGTGCCAGCAGCCCGGACGGGACCCTTGAGCAGTTCTTC.

This sequence joins TRBV5-4 and TRBJ2-2; 10 nucleotides match TRBD1. V was clipped by 5 bases and J by 5 bases; unmatched bases: 3. Germline V gene sequence: CDR1 SGHNT, CDR2 YYREEE (reference sequence). This CDR3 has 14 amino acids. This chain's CDR3 is CASRRDRGTGELFF. The CDR3 bases are TGTGCCAGCAGACGGGACAGGGGAACCGGGGAGCTGTTTTTT. Full variable domain (remainder filled in from reference TRBV5-4 and TRBJ2-2): ETGVTQSPTHLIKTRGQQVTLRCSSQSGHNTVSWYQQALGQGPQFIFQYYREEENGRGNFPPRFSGLQFPNYSSELNVNALELDDSALYLCASRRDRGTGELFFGEGSRLTVL.

In DNA, the CDR3 is TGTGCCAGCAGCCCTCGACTCAGTGACACCGGGGAGCTGTTTTTT. Protein sequence: CASSPRLSDTGELFF. V is TRBV7-6 and J is TRBJ2-2, with D uncertain. The CDR3 sequence is 15 residues long. Between the trimmed V and J ends, which lost 5 bases and 3 bases, there was a span of 13 bases. Germline V gene data show CDR1 as SGHVS and CDR2 as FNYEAQ.

The chain combines TRBV4-3 with TRBJ1-5, with D maybe TRBD1 (5 bases). Germline V gene lookup returns CDR1 LGHNA and CDR2 YSLEER. The germline V and J ends were trimmed by 3 bases and 7 bases, with 16 bases remaining between them. This CDR3 contains 15 residues. The CDR3 here is CASSQHGARGQPQHF. The CDR3 nucleotides read TGCGCCAGCAGCCAGCACGGGGCACGGGGACAGCCCCAGCATTTT.

This rearrangement joins TRBV4-2 to TRBJ2-7; D is perhaps TRBD2 (6 bases). The V gene's germline CDR1 is LGHNA and CDR2 YNFKEQ. CDR3 length: 15 amino acids. V was clipped by 0 bases and J by 6 bases, with 15 bases between them. CDR3 nucleotides: TGTGCCAGCAGCCAAGATCCACAGGAGGGGCTCGAGCAGTACTTC. As protein: CASSQDPQEGLEQYF.

The chain employs TRBV5-1 and TRBJ1-2, with D tentatively TRBD1 (6 bases). Trimming took 4 bases from V and 4 from J, leaving 14 bases between them. Germline V gene sequence: CDR1 SGHRS, CDR2 YFSETQ. The CDR3 has 14 residues. CDR3 nucleotides: TGCGCCAGCAGCGAAACGGGGGGCGGCTATGGCTACACCTTC. It translates to CASSETGGGYGYTF. The full variable domain, its missing parts supplied by reference TRBV5-1 and TRBJ1-2, is KAGVTQTPRYLIKTRGQQVTLSCSPISGHRSVSWYQQTPGQGLQFLFEYFSETQRNKGNFPGRFSGRQFSNSRSEMNVSTLELGDSALYLCASSETGGGYGYTFGSGTRLTVV.

V usage is TRBV9 and J usage is TRBJ1-1; no firm D call. The CDR3 is made up of 15 amino acids. The ends were cut back, 3 bases at V and 7 bases at J, with 19 bases in the middle. In germline, CDR1 is SGDLS, CDR2 YYNGEE. CDR3 sequence reads: CASSESPWTPGEAFF. In DNA, the CDR3 is TGTGCCAGCAGCGAAAGCCCTTGGACCCCAGGTGAAGCTTTCTTT. Together with reference TRBV9 and TRBJ1-1, the CDR3 gives the full variable domain: DSGVTQTPKHLITATGQRVTLRCSPRSGDLSVYWYQQSLDQGLQFLIQYYNGEERAKGNILERFSAQQFPDLHSELNLSSLELGDSALYFCASSESPWTPGEAFFGQGTRLTVV.

V usage is TRBV18 and J usage is TRBJ1-5, with D uncertain. Germline V gene data show CDR1 as KGHSH and CDR2 as LQKENI. The CDR3 is made up of 14 amino acids. V was pared by 4 bases and J by 0 bases, with 7 bases between. The CDR3 sequence is CASSQGNSNQPQHF. The CDR3 region has the DNA TGTGCCAGCTCACAGGGAAATAGCAATCAGCCCCAGCATTTT.

The chain links TRBV7-2 to TRBJ2-7; 7 bases match TRBD1. Germline assignment: CDR1 SGHTA and CDR2 FQGNSA. J gave up 2 bases and V 0 bases, and 4 bases lay outside the gene matches. The CDR3 runs to 15 residues. CDR3 in amino acids: CASSLATGQTYEQYF. DNA for the CDR3: TGTGCCAGCAGCTTAGCCACGGGACAGACCTACGAGCAGTACTTC.

The gene calls are TRBV10-3 and TRBJ2-1; D may be TRBD2 (5 bases). Trimming shortened V by 10 bases and J by 4 bases, and 11 bases separated the two germline ends. CDR1 ENHRY and CDR2 SYGVKD come from the germline V gene. The CDR3 has 12 residues. CDR3 sequence (DNA): TGTGCCACCTGGACTGCTTACAATGAGCAGTTCTTC. Protein sequence: CATWTAYNEQFF.